A single sample is the source of the 9 T cell receptor beta chains below, sequenced in a study of beta chain features in type 1 diabetes. Study outcomes and limitations: Type 1 diabetes patients had TCRB CDR3s that were shorter (moderately but significantly so) in all four CD4+ subsets.

Expressed TCRB transcripts were sequenced because the isolated RNA had all been reverse transcribed beforehand. Clones were read by immunoSEQ multiplex PCR, and TCRdb kept only the in-frame ones, dropping some. The sample holds under 850,000 clones, roughly 13% seen once. For these TCRs, the target antigens are not known. Sequenced input: naive CD4+ T cells from blood. These TCRs come from a young man with type 1 diabetes.

J is TRBJ2-2 and V is TRBV11-2, with D unresolved. V gave up 1 base and J gave up 6 bases, with 12 bases separating them. CDR1 is SGHAT, CDR2 FQNNGV, per germline. The CDR3 contains 15 residues. CDR3 DNA: TGTGCCAGCAGCTTAGGACGCATTGAGGCCGGGGAGCTGTTTTTT. It codes for CASSLGRIEAGELFF.

CDR3 loop: CASRGAQSAYGYTF. The CDR3 DNA is TGTGCCAGCCGGGGCGCCCAGTCGGCCTATGGCTACACCTTC. The rearrangement uses TRBV6-1 and TRBJ1-2; a possible D gene is TRBD1 (5 bases). The germline CDR1 and CDR2 sequences are MNHNS and SASEGT. The CDR3 runs to 14 residues. V was pared by 8 bases and J by 4 bases, with 17 bases between.

This clone was detected a few times. CDR3 region: CSVRGGLTDTQYF. The CDR3 DNA is TGCAGCGTCCGCGGGGGCCTCACAGATACGCAGTATTTT. The rearrangement joins TRBV29-1 to TRBJ2-3, with D tentatively TRBD2 (7 bases). The V gene lost 6 bases and the J gene lost 2 bases, with 12 bases spanning the gap. The CDR3 contains 13 residues. Germline values: CDR1 SQVTM, CDR2 ANQGSEA.

This clone was counted a few times. The chain joins TRBV10-3 to TRBJ2-3, with 9 bases fitting TRBD1. Germline trimming cut 3 bases from V and 3 bases from J; bases unmatched to any gene: 7. Germline V CDR1 and CDR2: ENHRY, SYGVKD. The CDR3 covers 16 residues. CDR3: CAISELQGAGTDTQYF. The CDR3 coding sequence is TGTGCCATCAGTGAATTACAGGGGGCTGGGACAGATACGCAGTATTTT.

The V gene is TRBV6-5, the J gene TRBJ2-3, with a possible D match to TRBD2 (5 bases). This CDR3 contains 13 residues. Trimming stripped 6 bases from V and 6 bases from J, with 13 bases between. The germline V gene has CDR1 MNHEY and CDR2 SVGAGI. The CDR3, as DNA: TGTGCCAGCAGACAACCTACGGGGGATACGCAGTATTTT. This translates into CASRQPTGDTQYF.

This clone appeared a few times. The V call is TRBV18, the J call TRBJ1-2, with a possible D match to TRBD1 (5 bases). Germline V lookup: CDR1 KGHSH, CDR2 LQKENI. The CDR3 runs to 11 residues. V was cut by 4 bases and J by 8 bases, with 8 bases left in between. CDR3 bases: TGTGCCAGCTCACAGGGGAACGGCTACACCTTC. This encodes CASSQGNGYTF.

In this sample, this clone turned up a few times. This chain connects TRBV19 to TRBJ2-1, with a possible D match to TRBD1 (7 bases). Per the germline V gene, CDR1 is LNHDA and CDR2 is SQIVND (reference sequence). This CDR3 has 16 residues. V gave up 7 bases and J gave up 6 bases, with 22 bases separating them. CDR3 sequence: CASKASEYRGGNEQFF. CDR3 nucleotide sequence: TGTGCCAGTAAAGCCTCCGAATACAGGGGAGGCAATGAGCAGTTCTTC.

In this sample, this clone turned up a few times. The rearrangement joins TRBV5-6 to TRBJ2-2; no clear D. The germline V and J ends were trimmed by 3 bases and 4 bases, with 10 bases remaining between them. This CDR3 comprises 14 residues. The germline V gene has CDR1 SGHDT and CDR2 YYEEEE. CDR3 sequence (DNA): TGTGCCAGCAGCTGGGGAAGGTCCACCGGGGAGCTGTTTTTT. Amino acids: CASSWGRSTGELFF.

The rearrangement links TRBV7-8 to TRBJ1-4, with a possible D match to TRBD1 (5 bases). CDR3 length equals 17 residues. Trimming took off 3 bases at V and 11 bases at J, with 25 bases between the two ends. Germline V gene data show CDR1 as SGHVS and CDR2 as FQNEAQ. The CDR3 protein is CASSFLADSSSPEKLFF. The CDR3 nucleotides read TGTGCCAGCAGCTTTCTGGCCGACAGCTCCTCTCCAGAGAAACTGTTTTTT. Combining the CDR3 with reference TRBV7-8 and TRBJ1-4 gives the whole variable domain GAGVSQSPRYKVAKRGQDVALRCDPISGHVSLFWYQQALGQGPEFLTYFQNEAQLDKSGLPSDRFFAERPEGSVSTLKIQRTQQEDSAVYLCASSFLADSSSPEKLFFGSGTQLSVL.